This T cell receptor (beta chain) appears in the sequencing data of a study of identical twins. Comments on this clonotype: Its antigen remains unidentified.

Healthy Caucasian individuals made up all the donors. The CDR3 runs to 14 residues. V lost 0 bases to trimming and J lost 10 bases, with 13 bases between them. Germline loops: CDR1 LNHNV, CDR2 YYDKDF (reference sequence). MiXCR, applied by TCRdb to the 5' RACE reads, yields one record per CDR3 protein. The sample gives about 240,000 distinct CDR3 sequences, about 10% of which show up once; approximately 9.1% is in the top ten. Broader study findings: For cord blood, abundant beta clonotypes had fewer insertions, unlike memory repertoires, which showed none. The study based its conclusions on cross-sectional statistical analysis and did not follow the same donors. Models predicted less out-of-frame TCR alpha sharing in monozygotic twins than was found.

This chain links TRBV15 with TRBJ2-1, with D perhaps matching TRBD1 or TRBD2 (5 bases each). The receptor's source is a man over 45 in good health. The specimen sequenced was memory T cells sorted from blood. The CDR3 reads CATSRDTGPGEQFF. The CDR3 DNA follows: TGTGCCACCAGCAGAGATACGGGGCCCGGGGAGCAGTTCTTC. The whole variable domain, remainder taken from reference TRBV15 and TRBJ2-1, is DAMVIQNPRYQVTQFGKPVTLSCSQTLNHNVMYWYQQKSSQAPKLLFHYYDKDFNNEADTPDNFQSRRPNTSFCFLDIRSPGLGDTAMYLCATSRDTGPGEQFFGPGTRLTVL.